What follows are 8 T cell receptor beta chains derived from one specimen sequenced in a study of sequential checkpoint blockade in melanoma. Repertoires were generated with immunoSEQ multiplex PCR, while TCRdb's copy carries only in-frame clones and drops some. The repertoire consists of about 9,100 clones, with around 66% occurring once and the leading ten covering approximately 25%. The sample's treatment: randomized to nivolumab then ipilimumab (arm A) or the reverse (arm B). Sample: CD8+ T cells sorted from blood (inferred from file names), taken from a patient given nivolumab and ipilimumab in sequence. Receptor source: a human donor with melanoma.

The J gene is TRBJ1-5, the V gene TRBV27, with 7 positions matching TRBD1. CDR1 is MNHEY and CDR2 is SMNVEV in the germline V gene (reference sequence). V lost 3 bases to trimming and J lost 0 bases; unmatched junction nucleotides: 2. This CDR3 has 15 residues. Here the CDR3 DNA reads TGTGCCAGCAGTTTGACAGGGAGTAGCAATCAGCCCCAGCATTTT. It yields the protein CASSLTGSSNQPQHF.

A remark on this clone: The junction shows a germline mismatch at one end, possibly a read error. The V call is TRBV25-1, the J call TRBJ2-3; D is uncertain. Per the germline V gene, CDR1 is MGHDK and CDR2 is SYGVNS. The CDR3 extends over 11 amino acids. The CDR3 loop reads CASSEYRSRHF. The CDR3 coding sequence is TGTGCCAGCAGTGAATATAGGTCTAGGCATTTT.

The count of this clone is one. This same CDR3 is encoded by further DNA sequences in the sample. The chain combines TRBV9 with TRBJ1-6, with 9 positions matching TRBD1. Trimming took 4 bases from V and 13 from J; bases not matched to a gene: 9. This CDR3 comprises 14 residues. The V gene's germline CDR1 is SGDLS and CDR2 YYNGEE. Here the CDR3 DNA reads TGTGCCAGCAGCTCGGGGACAGGGAACTCCCCCCTCCACTTT. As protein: CASSSGTGNSPLHF.

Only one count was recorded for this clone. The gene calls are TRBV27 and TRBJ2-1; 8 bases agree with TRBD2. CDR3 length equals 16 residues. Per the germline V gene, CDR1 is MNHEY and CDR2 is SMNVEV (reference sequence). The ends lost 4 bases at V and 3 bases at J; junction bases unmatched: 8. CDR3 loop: CASSYLTSDYYNEQFF. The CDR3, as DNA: TGTGCCAGCAGTTACCTGACTAGCGACTACTACAATGAGCAGTTCTTC.

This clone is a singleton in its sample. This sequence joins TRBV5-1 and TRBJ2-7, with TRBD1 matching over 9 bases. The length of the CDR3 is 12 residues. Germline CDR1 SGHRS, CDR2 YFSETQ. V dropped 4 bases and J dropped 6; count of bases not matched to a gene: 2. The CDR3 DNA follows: TGCGCCAGCAGCCGGACAGGGGCCGAGCAGTACTTC. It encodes CASSRTGAEQYF. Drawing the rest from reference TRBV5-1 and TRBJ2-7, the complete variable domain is KAGVTQTPRYLIKTRGQQVTLSCSPISGHRSVSWYQQTPGQGLQFLFEYFSETQRNKGNFPGRFSGRQFSNSRSEMNVSTLELGDSALYLCASSRTGAEQYFGPGTRLTVT.

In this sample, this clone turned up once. CDR3 nucleotide sequence: TGTGCCAGCAGTGGGGTAGCGGGAGGGTATGAGCAGTTCTTC. Amino acids: CASSGVAGGYEQFF. The chain carries TRBV6-5 and TRBJ2-1, with 11 bases aligning to TRBD2. Germline V CDR1 and CDR2: MNHEY, SVGAGI. This CDR3 comprises 14 residues. V gave up 5 bases and J gave up 8 bases; unmatched junction bases: 5.

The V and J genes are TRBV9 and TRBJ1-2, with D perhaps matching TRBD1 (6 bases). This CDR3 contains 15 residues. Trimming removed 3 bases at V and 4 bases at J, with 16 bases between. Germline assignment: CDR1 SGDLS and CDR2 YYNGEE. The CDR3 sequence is CASSEDSSRSYGYTF. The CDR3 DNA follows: TGTGCCAGCAGCGAGGACAGTTCTAGGAGCTATGGCTACACCTTC. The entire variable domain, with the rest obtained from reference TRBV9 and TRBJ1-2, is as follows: DSGVTQTPKHLITATGQRVTLRCSPRSGDLSVYWYQQSLDQGLQFLIQYYNGEERAKGNILERFSAQQFPDLHSELNLSSLELGDSALYFCASSEDSSRSYGYTFGSGTRLTVV.

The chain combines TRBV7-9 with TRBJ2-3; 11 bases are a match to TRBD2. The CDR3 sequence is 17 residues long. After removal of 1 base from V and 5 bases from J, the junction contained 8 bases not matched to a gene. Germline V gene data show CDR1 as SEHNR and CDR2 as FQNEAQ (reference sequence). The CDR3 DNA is TGTGCCAGCAGCTTAGGTAGCGGGGGGGCCGTTAGAGATACGCAGTATTTT. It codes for CASSLGSGGAVRDTQYF.